Sequencing of this T cell receptor beta chain was carried out in a study of response to subunit inactivated influenza vaccine. TCRdb redid the calling of the RT-PCR reads with MiXCR, one entry per CDR3 protein. The repertoire holds about 520,000 distinct CDR3 sequences, with around 7.7% as singletons. The V gene's germline CDR1 is SGHAT and CDR2 FQNNGV. Trimming took off 2 bases at V and 7 bases at J, with 11 bases between the two ends. The CDR3 loop spans 13 amino acids. The sample was PBMCs from blood, taken 23 months after vaccination. The chain is built from TRBV11-2 and TRBJ1-2, with a weak D call TRBD1 (6 bases). This clonotype was obtained from a man aged 50 to 69 who received an inactivated influenza vaccine. The chain's CDR3 is CASSLNRDIGYTF. The CDR3 region has the DNA TGTGCCAGCAGCTTAAACAGGGATATTGGCTACACCTTC.